This T cell receptor (beta chain) is drawn from a study of T cell repertoires in cytomegalovirus infection. Study information: Signatures in public TCR beta sequences pointed to both CMV infection and matching HLA type.

CDR3 length equals 14 residues. The V and J ends lost 3 bases and 3 bases respectively, with 12 bases between them. CDR1 is SGHRS and CDR2 is YFSETQ in the germline V gene. TCRdb re-derived calls from the reads in MiXCR, one entry per CDR3 protein. The sample has 560,000 or so distinct CDR3 sequences; 16% are singletons. The source is a human donor in good health (CMV status not recorded). Some clones in this sample may be carry-over from other donors' samples. What was sequenced was CD8+ T cells from PBMCs. The chain links TRBV5-1 to TRBJ1-1, with D possibly matching TRBD1 (5 bases). The chain's CDR3 is CASSSSDTYTEAFF. The CDR3 DNA is TGCGCCAGCAGCTCCTCGGACACTTACACTGAAGCTTTCTTT.